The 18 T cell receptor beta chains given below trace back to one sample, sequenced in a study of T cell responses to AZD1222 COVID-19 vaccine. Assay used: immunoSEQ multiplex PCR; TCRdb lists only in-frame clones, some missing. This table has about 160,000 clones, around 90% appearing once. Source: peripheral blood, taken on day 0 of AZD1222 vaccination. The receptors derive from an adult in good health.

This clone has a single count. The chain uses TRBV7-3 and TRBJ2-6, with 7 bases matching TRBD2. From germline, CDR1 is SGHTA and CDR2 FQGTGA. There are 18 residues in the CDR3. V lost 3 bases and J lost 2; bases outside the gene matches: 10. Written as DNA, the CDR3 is TGTGCCAGCAGCTTGAGAGTTGGCGGGGGTGCTGGGGCCAACGTCCTGACTTTC. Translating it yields CASSLRVGGGAGANVLTF. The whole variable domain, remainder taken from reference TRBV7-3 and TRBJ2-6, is GAGVSQTPSNKVTEKGKYVELRCDPISGHTALYWYRQSLGQGPEFLIYFQGTGAADDSGLPNDRFFAVRPEGSVSTLKIQRTERGDSAVYLCASSLRVGGGAGANVLTFGAGSRLTVL.

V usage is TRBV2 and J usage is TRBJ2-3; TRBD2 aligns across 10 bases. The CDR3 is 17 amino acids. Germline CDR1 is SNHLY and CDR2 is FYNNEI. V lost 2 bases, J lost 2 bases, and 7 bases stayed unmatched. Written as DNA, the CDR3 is TGTGCCAGCAGTGAATACCAAGGACTAGCGGACACAGATACGCAGTATTTT. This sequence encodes CASSEYQGLADTDTQYF.

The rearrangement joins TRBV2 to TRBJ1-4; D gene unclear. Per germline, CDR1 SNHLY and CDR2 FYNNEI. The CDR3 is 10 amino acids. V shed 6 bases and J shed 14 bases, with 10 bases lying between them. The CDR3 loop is CASRSQDLFF. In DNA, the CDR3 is TGTGCCAGCAGAAGCCAAGACCTGTTTTTT.

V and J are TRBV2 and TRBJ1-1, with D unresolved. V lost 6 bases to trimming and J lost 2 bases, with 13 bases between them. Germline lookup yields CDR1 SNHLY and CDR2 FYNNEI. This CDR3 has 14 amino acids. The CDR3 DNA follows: TGTGCCAGCAGGGTAGCAGGCACAAACACTGAAGCTTTCTTT. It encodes CASRVAGTNTEAFF.

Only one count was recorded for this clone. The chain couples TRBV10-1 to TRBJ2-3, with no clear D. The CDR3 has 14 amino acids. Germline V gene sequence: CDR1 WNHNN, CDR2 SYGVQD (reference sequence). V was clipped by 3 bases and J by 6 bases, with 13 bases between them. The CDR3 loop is CASSDSWSGDTQYF. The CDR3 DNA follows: TGCGCCAGCAGTGATTCTTGGAGTGGGGATACGCAGTATTTT.

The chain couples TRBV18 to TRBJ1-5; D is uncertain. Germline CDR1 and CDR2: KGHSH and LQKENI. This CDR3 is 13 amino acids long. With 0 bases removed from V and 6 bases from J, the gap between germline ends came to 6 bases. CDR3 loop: CASSPPAGQPQHF. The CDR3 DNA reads TGTGCCAGCTCACCACCGGCAGGTCAGCCCCAGCATTTT.

CDR3 coding DNA: TGTGCCAGCAGCATGGGTAGGGAGACCCAGTACTTC. Its translation: CASSMGRETQYF. The chain links TRBV11-2 to TRBJ2-5; D is unresolved. V lost 5 bases and J 5 bases, leaving 9 bases between the germline ends. Germline V CDR1 and CDR2: SGHAT, FQNNGV. The CDR3 has 12 residues.

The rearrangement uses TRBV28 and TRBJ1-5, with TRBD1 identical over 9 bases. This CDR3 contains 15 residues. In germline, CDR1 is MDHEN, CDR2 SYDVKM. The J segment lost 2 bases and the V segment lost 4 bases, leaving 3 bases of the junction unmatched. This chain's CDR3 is CASSWGDRGNQPQHF. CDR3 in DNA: TGTGCCAGCAGTTGGGGGGACAGGGGCAATCAGCCCCAGCATTTT.

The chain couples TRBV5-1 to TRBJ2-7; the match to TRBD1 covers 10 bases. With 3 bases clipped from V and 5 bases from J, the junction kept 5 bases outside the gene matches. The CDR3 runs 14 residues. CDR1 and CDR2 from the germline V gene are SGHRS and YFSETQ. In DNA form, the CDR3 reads TGCGCCAGCAGCTCCGGGACAGGGGAAGACGAGCAGTACTTC. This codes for CASSSGTGEDEQYF.

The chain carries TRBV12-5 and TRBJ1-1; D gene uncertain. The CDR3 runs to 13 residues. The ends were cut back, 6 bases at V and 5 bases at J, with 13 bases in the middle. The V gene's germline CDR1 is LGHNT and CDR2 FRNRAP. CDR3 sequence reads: CASGSEQLTEAFF. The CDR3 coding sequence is TGTGCTAGTGGGTCTGAGCAGCTAACTGAAGCTTTCTTT.

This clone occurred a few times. The CDR3 reads CASSPSGNTIYF. CDR3 DNA: TGTGCCAGCAGTCCCTCTGGAAACACCATATATTTT. The V and J genes are TRBV6-5 and TRBJ1-3, with D hard to call. The CDR3 spans 12 residues. The germline V gene encodes CDR1 MNHEY and CDR2 SVGAGI. The V and J ends lost 5 bases and 0 bases respectively, with 2 bases between them.

The DNA of the CDR3 is TGTGCCAGCTCACCACGGGGCGGGGTATACAATGAGCAGTTCTTC. Translating gives CASSPRGGVYNEQFF. This rearrangement joins TRBV18 to TRBJ2-1; maybe TRBD2 (6 bases). The germline V and J ends were trimmed by 1 base and 4 bases, with 11 bases remaining between them. This CDR3 contains 15 residues. CDR1 KGHSH and CDR2 LQKENI come from the germline V gene.

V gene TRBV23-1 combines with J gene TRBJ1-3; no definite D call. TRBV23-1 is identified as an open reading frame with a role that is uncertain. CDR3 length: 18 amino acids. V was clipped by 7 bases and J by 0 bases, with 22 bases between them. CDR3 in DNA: TGCGCCAGCAAAAAATATCCGAATTGGGGTGGCTCTGGAAACACCATATATTTT. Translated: CASKKYPNWGGSGNTIYF.

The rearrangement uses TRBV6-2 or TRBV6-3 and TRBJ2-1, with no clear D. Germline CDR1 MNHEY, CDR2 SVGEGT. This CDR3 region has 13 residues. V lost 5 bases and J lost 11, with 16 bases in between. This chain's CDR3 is CASSPPPSTKQFF. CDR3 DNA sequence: TGTGCCAGCAGTCCCCCCCCCAGCACCAAGCAGTTCTTC.

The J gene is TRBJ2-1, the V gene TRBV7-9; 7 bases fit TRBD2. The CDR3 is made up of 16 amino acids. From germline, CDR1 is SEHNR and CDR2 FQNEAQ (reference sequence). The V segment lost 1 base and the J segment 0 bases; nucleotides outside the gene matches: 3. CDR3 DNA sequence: TGTGCCAGCAGCTTAGGACTAGCCGACTCCTACAATGAGCAGTTCTTC. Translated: CASSLGLADSYNEQFF.

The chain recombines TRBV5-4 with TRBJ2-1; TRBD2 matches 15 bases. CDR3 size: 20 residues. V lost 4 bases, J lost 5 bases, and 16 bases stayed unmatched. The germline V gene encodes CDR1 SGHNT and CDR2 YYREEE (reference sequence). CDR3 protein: CASSPKRGLAGGGPDNEQFF. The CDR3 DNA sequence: TGTGCCAGCAGCCCGAAGAGGGGACTAGCGGGAGGTGGGCCCGACAATGAGCAGTTCTTC.

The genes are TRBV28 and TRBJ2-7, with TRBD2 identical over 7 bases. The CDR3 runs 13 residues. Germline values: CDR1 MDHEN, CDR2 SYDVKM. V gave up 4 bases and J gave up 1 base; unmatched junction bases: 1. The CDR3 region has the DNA TGTGCCAGCAGTTCTAGCGGTTCCTACGAGCAGTACTTC. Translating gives CASSSSGSYEQYF.

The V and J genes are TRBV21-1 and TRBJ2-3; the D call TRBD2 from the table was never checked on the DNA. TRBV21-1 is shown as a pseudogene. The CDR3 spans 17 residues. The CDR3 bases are TGTGCCAGCAGTGAGAGGACTAGCGGGAGGCCCGGAGATACGCAGTATTTT. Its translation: CASSERTSGRPGDTQYF.